The entry that follows covers one TCR beta chain sequence. There is no known antigen for this receptor. Per-base qualities were not stored, and no clone one base away is much larger. The sample is drawn from a study of blood T cell repertoires in COVID-19 (TCRdb year 2020). As for the study more broadly: Samples from collaborators originated in the United States, Italy and Spain and spanned both the acute and convalescent phases of COVID-19. The material from the prospective study consisted of cDNA or gDNA derived from T cells, B-cell-depleted T cells, or PBMCs. The dataset comprised deeply sampled blood TCRbeta repertoires from subjects exposed to, actively infected with, or recovered from COVID-19. The repertoires were made available in a free public database intended to serve as a resource for research on the immune response to SARS-CoV-2. The samples were drawn from two sources: the first 160 participants of the ongoing ImmuneRACE study, and approximately 1,300 subjects contributed by 6 global collaborators. The sample metadata nearly always contained a de-identified subject ID, COVID-19 status, age in years and sex. Where HLA class I and class II types were available, the types were taken from metadata supplied by the sample provider, not from assay-based typing.

TCRbeta CDR3 regions were amplified from genomic DNA using the immunoSEQ Assay, a bias-controlled multiplex PCR. Per the original workflow: The number of nucleated cells in each sample was estimated by amplification of reference gene primers within the assay. To quantify the absolute abundance of each unique TCRbeta CDR3 rearrangement, sequence reads were collapsed and filtered. For each sample, productive Simpson clonality was calculated as the square root of Simpson's diversity index over productive rearrangements. As stored in TCRdb, this immuneACCESS dataset retains in-frame rearrangements with V and J assigned. A fraction of the clones does not appear; measured against another copy, unresolved V genes explain less than half of the discrepancy, and the remainder lacks a known reason. That table supplies the V and J calls and clone size; D and trimming were determined from the DNA. The table for this sample lists over 200,000 clones; around 81% of them were counted only once. The top ten clones comprise approximately 9% of the sample.

Study-wide findings and limitations: Clinical and demographic metadata were provided uncurated, with the amount varying by source and participant.

In the prospective study, participants were about 18 to 100 years old, resided in fewer than 25 geographic areas of the United States, and were enrolled through a virtual design. In the prospective study, cohorts were assigned on the basis of participant-reported clinical history obtained from a screening survey and a study questionnaire. Each participant in the prospective study had whole blood, serum and a nasopharyngeal or oropharyngeal swab collected by mobile phlebotomists. Prospective study participants could optionally give additional blood draws and questionnaires over an approximately 2-month period. Before DNA extraction, prospective study blood samples were shipped either frozen or at room temperature. This TCR was recovered from a woman between 50 and 59 years old with acute COVID-19. Sequenced: PBMCs or T cells enriched from blood (not recorded which).

The nucleotides read TGTGCCAGCAGCTTAGACCCGACTAGCACAGATACGCAGTATTTT. Its product reads: CASSLDPTSTDTQYF. The sequence joins TRBV7-2 to TRBJ2-3; the D gene cannot be named for sure. V loses 1 base, J loses 0 bases, and the germline ends lie 8 bases apart. The CDR3 contains 15 residues, cysteine and phenylalanine counted. The DNA shown is the 45-base CDR3, in frame from base 1. The germline V gene provides CDR1 SGHTA and CDR2 FQGNSA. The CDR3 plus the reference TRBV7-2 and TRBJ2-3 genes for the other parts give the full variable domain: GAGVSQSPSNKVTEKGKDVELRCDPISGHTALYWYRQSLGQGLEFLIYFQGNSAPDKSGLPSDRFSAERTGGSVSTLTIQRTQQEDSAVYLCASSLDPTSTDTQYFGPGTRLTVL.